This TCR beta chain is from a study of prognosis after radiotherapy for stage I lung cancer. Study outcomes and limitations: In the expanded TCR clones, tumor specificity was not determined.

Peripheral blood samples of 5.5 to 6 milliliters were drawn at each of two time points. Germline assignment: CDR1 LGHDT and CDR2 YNNKEL (reference sequence). The CDR3 covers 14 residues. V shed 1 base and J shed 1 base, with 7 bases lying between them. CDR3 of TCR beta was amplified from genomic DNA via a two-round multiplex PCR. The authors ran first-round PCR with primers specific to each TRBV and TRBJ gene. TCRdb re-derived calls from the multiplex PCR reads in MiXCR, one entry per CDR3 protein. The sample yields around 56,000 distinct CDR3 sequences, around 27% seen once. This clonotype has at least ten counts. What it recognizes is unknown.

The starting material was PBMCs, obtained before or after stereotactic body radiation therapy (not recorded which). V is TRBV3-1 and J is TRBJ1-2; D not certain. The receptor was isolated from a donor aged 50 or older with non-small cell lung cancer. The CDR3 region has the DNA TGTGCCAGCAGCCAAGGGGAGGTTAACTATGGCTACACCTTC. Translated, it gives CASSQGEVNYGYTF.